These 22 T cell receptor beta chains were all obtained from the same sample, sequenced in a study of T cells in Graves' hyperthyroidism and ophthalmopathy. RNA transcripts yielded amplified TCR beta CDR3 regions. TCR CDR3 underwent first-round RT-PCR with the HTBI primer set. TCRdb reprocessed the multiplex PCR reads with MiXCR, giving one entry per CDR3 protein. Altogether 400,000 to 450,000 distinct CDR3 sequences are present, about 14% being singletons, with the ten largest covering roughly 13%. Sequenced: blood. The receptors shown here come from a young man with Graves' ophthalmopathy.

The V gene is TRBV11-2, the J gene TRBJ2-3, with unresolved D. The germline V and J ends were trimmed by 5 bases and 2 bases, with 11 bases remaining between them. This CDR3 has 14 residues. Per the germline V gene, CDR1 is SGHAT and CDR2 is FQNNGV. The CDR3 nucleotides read TGTGCCAGCAGCCACCAGGACGACACAGATACGCAGTATTTT. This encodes CASSHQDDTDTQYF.

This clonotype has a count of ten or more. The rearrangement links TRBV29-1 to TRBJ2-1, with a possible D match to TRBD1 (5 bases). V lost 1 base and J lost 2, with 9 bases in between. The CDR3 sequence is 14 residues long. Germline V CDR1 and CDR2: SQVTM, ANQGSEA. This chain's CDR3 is CSVEALGPYNEQFF. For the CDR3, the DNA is TGCAGCGTTGAAGCCTTGGGGCCCTACAATGAGCAGTTCTTC.

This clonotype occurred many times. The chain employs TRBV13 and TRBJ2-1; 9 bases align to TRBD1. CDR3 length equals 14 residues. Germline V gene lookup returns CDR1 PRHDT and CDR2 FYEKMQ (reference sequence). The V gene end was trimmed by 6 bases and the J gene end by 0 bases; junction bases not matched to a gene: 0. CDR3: CASRGQGSYNEQFF. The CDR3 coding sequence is TGTGCCAGCAGGGGACAGGGCTCCTACAATGAGCAGTTCTTC.

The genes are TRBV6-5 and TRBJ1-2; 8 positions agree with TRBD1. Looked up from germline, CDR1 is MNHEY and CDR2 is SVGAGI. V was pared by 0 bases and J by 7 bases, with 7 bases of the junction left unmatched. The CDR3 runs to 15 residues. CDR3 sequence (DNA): TGTGCCAGCAGTTACTCGATCGGGACAGGTAGTGGCTACACCTTC. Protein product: CASSYSIGTGSGYTF.

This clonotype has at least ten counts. The CDR3 DNA sequence: TGTGCCAGCAGCCGGACAGGGCCGGAGACCCAGTACTTC. This encodes CASSRTGPETQYF. This chain joins TRBV2 and TRBJ2-5; 8 bases match TRBD1. The CDR3 loop spans 13 amino acids. After removal of 6 bases from V and 5 bases from J, the junction contained 5 bases not matched to a gene. Germline-derived CDR1 and CDR2 are SNHLY and FYNNEI.

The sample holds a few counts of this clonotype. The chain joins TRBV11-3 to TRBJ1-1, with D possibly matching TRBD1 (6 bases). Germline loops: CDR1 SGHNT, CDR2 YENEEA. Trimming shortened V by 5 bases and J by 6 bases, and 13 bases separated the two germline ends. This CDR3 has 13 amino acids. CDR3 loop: CASSPRGAAEAFF. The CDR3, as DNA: TGTGCCAGCAGCCCCCGGGGGGCCGCTGAAGCTTTCTTT. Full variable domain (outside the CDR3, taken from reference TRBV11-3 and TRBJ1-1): EAGVVQSPRYKIIEKKQPVAFWCNPISGHNTLYWYLQNLGQGPELLIRYENEEAVDDSQLPKDRFSAERLKGVDSTLKIQPAELGDSAVYLCASSPRGAAEAFFGQGTRLTVV.

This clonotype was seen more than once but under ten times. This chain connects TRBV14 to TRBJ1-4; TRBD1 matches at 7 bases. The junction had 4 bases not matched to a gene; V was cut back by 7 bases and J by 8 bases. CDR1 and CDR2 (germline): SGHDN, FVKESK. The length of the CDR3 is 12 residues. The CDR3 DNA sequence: TGTGCCAGCAATCGAGGGGGCGAAAAACTGTTTTTT. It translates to CASNRGGEKLFF.

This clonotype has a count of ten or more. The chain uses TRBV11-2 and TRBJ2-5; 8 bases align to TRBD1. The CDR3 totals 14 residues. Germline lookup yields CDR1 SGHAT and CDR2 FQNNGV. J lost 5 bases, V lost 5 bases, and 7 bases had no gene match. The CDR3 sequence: CASSRTGWRETQYF. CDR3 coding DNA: TGTGCCAGCAGCCGGACAGGGTGGCGGGAGACCCAGTACTTC.

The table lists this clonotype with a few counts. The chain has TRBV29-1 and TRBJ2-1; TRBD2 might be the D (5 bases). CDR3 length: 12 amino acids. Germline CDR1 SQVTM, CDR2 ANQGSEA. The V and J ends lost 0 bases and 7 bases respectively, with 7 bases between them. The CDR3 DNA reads TGCAGCGTTGAAGATCGGGGTAATGAGCAGTTCTTC. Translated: CSVEDRGNEQFF.

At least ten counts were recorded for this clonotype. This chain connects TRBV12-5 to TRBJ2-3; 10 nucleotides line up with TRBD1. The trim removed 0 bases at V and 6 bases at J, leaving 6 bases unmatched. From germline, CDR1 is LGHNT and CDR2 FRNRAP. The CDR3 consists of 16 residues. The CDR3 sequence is CASGLVRRTGGDTQYF. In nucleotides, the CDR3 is TGTGCTAGTGGTTTGGTACGAAGGACAGGGGGGGATACGCAGTATTTT. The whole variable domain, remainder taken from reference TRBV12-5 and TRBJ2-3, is DARVTQTPRHKVTEMGQEVTMRCQPILGHNTVFWYRQTMMQGLELLAYFRNRAPLDDSGMPKDRFSAEMPDATLATLKIQPSEPRDSAVYFCASGLVRRTGGDTQYFGPGTRLTVL.

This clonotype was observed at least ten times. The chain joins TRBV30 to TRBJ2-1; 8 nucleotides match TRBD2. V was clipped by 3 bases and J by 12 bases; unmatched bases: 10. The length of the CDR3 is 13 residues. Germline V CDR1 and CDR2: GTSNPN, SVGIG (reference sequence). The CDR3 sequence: CAWRETTSAPQFF. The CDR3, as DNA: TGTGCCTGGAGAGAAACGACTAGCGCCCCGCAGTTCTTC.

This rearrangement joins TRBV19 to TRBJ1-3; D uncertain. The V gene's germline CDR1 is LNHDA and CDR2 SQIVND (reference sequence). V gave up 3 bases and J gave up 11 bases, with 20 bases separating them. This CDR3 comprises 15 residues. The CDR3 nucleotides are TGTGCCAGTAGTATGGACGGCTCGGACCGGAGAGCCATATATTTT. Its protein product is CASSMDGSDRRAIYF.

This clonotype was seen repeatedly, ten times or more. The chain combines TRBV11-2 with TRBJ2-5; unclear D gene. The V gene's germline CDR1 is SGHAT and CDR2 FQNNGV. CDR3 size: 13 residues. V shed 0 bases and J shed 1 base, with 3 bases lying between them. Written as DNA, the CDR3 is TGTGCCAGCAGCTTAGATATCCAAGAGACCCAGTACTTC. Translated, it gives CASSLDIQETQYF. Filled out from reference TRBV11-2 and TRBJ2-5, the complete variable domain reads EAGVAQSPRYKIIEKRQSVAFWCNPISGHATLYWYQQILGQGPKLLIQFQNNGVVDDSQLPKDRFSAERLKGVDSTLKIQPAKLEDSAVYLCASSLDIQETQYFGPGTRLLVL.

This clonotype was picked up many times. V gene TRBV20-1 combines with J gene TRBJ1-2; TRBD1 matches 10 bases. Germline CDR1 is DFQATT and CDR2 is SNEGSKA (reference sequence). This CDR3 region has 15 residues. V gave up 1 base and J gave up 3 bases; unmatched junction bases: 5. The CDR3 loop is CSARVRDRGDYGYTF. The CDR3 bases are TGCAGTGCTAGAGTCCGGGACAGGGGTGACTATGGCTACACCTTC.

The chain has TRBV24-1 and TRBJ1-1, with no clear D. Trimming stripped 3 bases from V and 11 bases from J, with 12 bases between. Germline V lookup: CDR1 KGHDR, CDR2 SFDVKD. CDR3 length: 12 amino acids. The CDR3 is CATSDGWDGAFF. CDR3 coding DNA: TGTGCCACCAGTGATGGGTGGGATGGCGCTTTCTTT.

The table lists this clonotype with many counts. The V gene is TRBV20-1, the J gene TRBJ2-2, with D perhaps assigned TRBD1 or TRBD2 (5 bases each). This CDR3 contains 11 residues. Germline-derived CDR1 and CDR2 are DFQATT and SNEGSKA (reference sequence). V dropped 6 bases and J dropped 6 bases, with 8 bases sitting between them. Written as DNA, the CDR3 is TGCAGTGCACGAGGGGCCGGGGAGCTGTTTTTT. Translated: CSARGAGELFF.

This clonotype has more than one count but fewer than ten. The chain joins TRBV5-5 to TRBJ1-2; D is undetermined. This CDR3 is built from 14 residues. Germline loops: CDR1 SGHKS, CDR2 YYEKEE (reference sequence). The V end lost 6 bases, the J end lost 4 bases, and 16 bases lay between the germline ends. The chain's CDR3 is CASILTVGTYGYTF. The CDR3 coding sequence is TGTGCCAGCATCCTGACTGTGGGTACCTATGGCTACACCTTC.

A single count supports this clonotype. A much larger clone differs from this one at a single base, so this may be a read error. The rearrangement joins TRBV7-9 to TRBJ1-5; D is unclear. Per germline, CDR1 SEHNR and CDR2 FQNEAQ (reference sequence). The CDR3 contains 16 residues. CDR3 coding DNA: TGTGCCCGCAGCGGCTGGGAAGAGGGTAGCAATCAGCCCCAGCATTTT. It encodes CARSGWEEGSNQPQHF.

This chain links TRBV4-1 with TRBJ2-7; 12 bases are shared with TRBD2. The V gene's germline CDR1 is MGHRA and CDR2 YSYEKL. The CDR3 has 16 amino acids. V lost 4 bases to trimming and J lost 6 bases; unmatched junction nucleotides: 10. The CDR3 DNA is TGCGCCAGCAGCCTTCGGTCTAGCGGGGGGGCCGGCGAGCAGTACTTC. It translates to CASSLRSSGGAGEQYF.

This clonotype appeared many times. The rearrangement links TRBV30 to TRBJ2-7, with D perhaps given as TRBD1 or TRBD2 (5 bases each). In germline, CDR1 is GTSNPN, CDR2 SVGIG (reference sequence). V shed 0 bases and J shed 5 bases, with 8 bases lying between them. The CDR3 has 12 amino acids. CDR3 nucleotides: TGTGCCTGGAGTGTATTGGGGGACGAGCAGTACTTC. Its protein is CAWSVLGDEQYF.

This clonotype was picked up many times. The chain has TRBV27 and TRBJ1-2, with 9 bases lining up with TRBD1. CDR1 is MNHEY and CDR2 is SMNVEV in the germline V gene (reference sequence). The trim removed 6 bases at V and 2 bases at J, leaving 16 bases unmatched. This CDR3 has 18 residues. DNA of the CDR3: TGTGCCAGCAGAAGGACCCGGGACAGGGAAAGTTGGAACTATGGCTACACCTTC. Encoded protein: CASRRTRDRESWNYGYTF.

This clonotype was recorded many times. CDR3 bases: TGCAGCGTTGAGGGGGGGACAGGGCGGACCCGCTATGGCTACACCTTC. This gives the protein CSVEGGTGRTRYGYTF. The chain links TRBV29-1 to TRBJ1-2; 9 bases align to TRBD1. J was trimmed by 4 bases and V by 3 bases; bases with no gene match: 12. CDR1 and CDR2 from the germline V gene are SQVTM and ANQGSEA. This CDR3 is built from 16 residues.